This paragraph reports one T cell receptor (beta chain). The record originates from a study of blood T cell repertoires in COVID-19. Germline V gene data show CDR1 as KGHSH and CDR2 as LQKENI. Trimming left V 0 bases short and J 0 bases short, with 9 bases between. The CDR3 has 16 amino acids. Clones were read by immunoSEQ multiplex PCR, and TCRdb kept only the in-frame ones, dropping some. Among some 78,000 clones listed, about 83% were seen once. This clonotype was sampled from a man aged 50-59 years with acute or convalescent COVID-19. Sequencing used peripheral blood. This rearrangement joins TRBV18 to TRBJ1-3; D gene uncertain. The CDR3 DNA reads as TGTGCCAGCTCACCACCCAGGCGATACTCTGGAAACACCATATATTTT. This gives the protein CASSPPRRYSGNTIYF.